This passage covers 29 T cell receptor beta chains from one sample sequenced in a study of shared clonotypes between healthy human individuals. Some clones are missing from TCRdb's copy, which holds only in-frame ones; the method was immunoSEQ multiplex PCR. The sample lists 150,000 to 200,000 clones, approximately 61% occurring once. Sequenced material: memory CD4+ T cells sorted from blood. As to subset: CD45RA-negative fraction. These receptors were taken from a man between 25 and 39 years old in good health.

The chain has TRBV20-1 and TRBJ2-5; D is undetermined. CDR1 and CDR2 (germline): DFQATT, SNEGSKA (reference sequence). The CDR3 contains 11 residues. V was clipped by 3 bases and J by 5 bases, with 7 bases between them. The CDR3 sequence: CSASEVETQYF. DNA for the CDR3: TGCAGTGCTAGTGAGGTTGAGACCCAGTACTTC.

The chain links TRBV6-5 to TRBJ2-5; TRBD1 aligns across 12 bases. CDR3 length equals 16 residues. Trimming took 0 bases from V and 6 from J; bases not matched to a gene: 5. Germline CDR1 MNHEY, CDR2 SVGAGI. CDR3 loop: CASSYSGTGGLKTQYF. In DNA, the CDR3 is TGTGCCAGCAGTTACTCCGGGACAGGGGGCTTAAAGACCCAGTACTTC.

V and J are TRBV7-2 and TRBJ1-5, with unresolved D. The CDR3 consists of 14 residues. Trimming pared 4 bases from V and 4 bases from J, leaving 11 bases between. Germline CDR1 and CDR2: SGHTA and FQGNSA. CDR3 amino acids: CASSSKKGNQPQHF. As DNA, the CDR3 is TGTGCCAGCAGCTCGAAAAAAGGTAATCAGCCCCAGCATTTT. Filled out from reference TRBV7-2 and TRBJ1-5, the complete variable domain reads GAGVSQSPSNKVTEKGKDVELRCDPISGHTALYWYRQSLGQGLEFLIYFQGNSAPDKSGLPSDRFSAERTGGSVSTLTIQRTQQEDSAVYLCASSSKKGNQPQHFGDGTRLSIL.

As DNA, the CDR3 is TGCGCCAGCAGCTTCCTTAGCGGGGCGAACACCGGGGAGCTGTTTTTT. This gives the protein CASSFLSGANTGELFF. The chain couples TRBV5-1 to TRBJ2-2, with TRBD2 matching 8 bases. Trimming cost V 2 bases and J 0 bases; bases outside gene matches: 3. The CDR3 extends over 16 amino acids. Looked up from germline, CDR1 is SGHRS and CDR2 is YFSETQ.

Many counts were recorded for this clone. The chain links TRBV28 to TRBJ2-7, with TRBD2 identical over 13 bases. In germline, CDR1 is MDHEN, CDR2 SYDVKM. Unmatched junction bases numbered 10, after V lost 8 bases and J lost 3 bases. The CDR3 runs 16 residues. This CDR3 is CASEPSGLAGVYEQYF. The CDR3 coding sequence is TGTGCCAGCGAGCCATCCGGACTAGCGGGAGTCTACGAGCAGTACTTC. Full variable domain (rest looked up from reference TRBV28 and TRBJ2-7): DVKVTQSSRYLVKRTGEKVFLECVQDMDHENMFWYRQDPGLGLRLIYFSYDVKMKEKGDIPEGYSVSREKKERFSLILESASTNQTSMYLCASEPSGLAGVYEQYFGPGTRLTVT.

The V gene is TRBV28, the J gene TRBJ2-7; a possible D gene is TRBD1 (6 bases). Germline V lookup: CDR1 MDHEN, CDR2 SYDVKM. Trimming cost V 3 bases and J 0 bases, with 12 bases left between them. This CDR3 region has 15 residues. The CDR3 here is CASSFLVGGSYEQYF. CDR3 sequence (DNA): TGTGCCAGCAGTTTTCTTGTAGGGGGCTCCTACGAGCAGTACTTC. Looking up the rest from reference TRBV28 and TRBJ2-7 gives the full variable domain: DVKVTQSSRYLVKRTGEKVFLECVQDMDHENMFWYRQDPGLGLRLIYFSYDVKMKEKGDIPEGYSVSREKKERFSLILESASTNQTSMYLCASSFLVGGSYEQYFGPGTRLTVT.

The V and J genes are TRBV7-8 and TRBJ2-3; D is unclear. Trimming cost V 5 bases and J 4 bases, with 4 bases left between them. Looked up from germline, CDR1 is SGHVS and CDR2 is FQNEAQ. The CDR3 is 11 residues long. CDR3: CASSPADTQYF. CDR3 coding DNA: TGTGCCAGCAGCCCAGCAGATACGCAGTATTTT.

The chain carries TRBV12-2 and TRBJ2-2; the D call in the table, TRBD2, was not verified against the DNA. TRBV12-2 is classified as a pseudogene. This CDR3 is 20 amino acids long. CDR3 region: CASRLSPGLAGAKNTGELFF. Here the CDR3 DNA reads TGTGCAAGTCGCTTATCTCCGGGACTAGCGGGAGCCAAGAACACCGGGGAGCTGTTTTTT.

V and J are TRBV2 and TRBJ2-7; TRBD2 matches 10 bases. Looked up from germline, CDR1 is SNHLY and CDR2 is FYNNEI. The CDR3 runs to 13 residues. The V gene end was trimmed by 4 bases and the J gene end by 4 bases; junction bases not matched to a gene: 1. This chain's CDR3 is CASSALAGYEQYF. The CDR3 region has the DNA TGTGCCAGCAGTGCACTAGCGGGGTACGAGCAGTACTTC.

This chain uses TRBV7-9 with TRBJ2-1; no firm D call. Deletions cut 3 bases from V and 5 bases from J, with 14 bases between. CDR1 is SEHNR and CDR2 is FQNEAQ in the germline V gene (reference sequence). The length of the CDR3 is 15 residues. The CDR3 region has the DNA TGTGCCAGCAGCTTGGATTTTCGGGCCAACAATGAGCAGTTCTTC. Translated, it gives CASSLDFRANNEQFF.

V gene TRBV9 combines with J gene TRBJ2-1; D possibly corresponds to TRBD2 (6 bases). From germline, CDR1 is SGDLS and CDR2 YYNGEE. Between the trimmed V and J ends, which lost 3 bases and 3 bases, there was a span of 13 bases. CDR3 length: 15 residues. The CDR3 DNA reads TGTGCCAGCAGCGCGAGACTAGGGAGCTACAATGAGCAGTTCTTC. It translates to CASSARLGSYNEQFF.

CDR3 loop: CASSATGTPYEQYF. For the CDR3, the DNA is TGTGCCAGCAGTGCGACCGGGACACCCTACGAGCAGTACTTC. This sequence joins TRBV2 and TRBJ2-7, with D maybe TRBD1 (6 bases). The CDR3 extends over 14 amino acids. The V gene lost 4 bases and the J gene lost 2 bases, with 12 bases spanning the gap. Germline assignment: CDR1 SNHLY and CDR2 FYNNEI.

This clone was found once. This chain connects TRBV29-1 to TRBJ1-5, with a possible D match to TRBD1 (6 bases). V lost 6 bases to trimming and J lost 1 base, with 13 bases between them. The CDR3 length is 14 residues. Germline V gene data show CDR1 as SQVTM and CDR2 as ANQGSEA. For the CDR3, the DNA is TGCAGCGTCGCGGGGGGCCAGAGCAATCAGCCCCAGCATTTT. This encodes CSVAGGQSNQPQHF.

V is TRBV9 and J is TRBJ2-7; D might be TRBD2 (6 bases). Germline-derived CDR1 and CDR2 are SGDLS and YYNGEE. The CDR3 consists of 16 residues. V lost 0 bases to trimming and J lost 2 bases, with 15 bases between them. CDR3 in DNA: TGTGCCAGCAGCGTAGGGGGTAGCGGAGACCCCTACGAGCAGTACTTC. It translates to CASSVGGSGDPYEQYF.

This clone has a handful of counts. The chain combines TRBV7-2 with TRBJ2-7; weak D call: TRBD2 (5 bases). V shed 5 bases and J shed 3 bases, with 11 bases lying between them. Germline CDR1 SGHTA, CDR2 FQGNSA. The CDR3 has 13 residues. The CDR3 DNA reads TGTGCCAGCAGCCTGAGTAGCGACTACGAGCAGTACTTC. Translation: CASSLSSDYEQYF.

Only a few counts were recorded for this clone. CDR3 protein: CASSLGQSGELFF. DNA of the CDR3: TGTGCCAGCAGCTTAGGGCAATCCGGGGAGCTGTTTTTT. The rearrangement links TRBV7-6 to TRBJ2-2, with D uncertain. CDR3 length: 13 residues. V was cut by 1 base and J by 6 bases, with 6 bases left in between. Germline V CDR1 and CDR2: SGHVS, FNYEAQ.

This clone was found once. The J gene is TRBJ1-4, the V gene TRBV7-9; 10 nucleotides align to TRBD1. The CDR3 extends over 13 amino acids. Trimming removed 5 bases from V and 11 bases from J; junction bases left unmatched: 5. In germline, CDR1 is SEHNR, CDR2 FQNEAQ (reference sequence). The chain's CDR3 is CASSVTGQGKLFF. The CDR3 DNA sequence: TGTGCCAGCAGCGTAACGGGACAGGGGAAACTGTTTTTT. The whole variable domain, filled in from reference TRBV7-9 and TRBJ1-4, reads DTGVSQNPRHKITKRGQNVTFRCDPISEHNRLYWYRQTLGQGPEFLTYFQNEAQLEKSRLLSDRFSAERPKGSFSTLEIQRTEQGDSAMYLCASSVTGQGKLFFGSGTQLSVL.

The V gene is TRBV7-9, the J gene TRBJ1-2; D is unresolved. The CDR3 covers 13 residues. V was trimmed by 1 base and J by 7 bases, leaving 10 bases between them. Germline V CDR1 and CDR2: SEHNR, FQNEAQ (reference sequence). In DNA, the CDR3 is TGTGCCAGCAGCTTAGGGTCCCTTCTTGGCTACACCTTC. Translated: CASSLGSLLGYTF.

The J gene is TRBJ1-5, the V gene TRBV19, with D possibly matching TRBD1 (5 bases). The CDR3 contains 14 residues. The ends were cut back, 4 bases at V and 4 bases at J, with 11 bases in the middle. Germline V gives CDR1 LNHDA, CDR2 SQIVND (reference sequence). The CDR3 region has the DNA TGTGCCAGTAGTACAGGGCGGGATAATCAGCCCCAGCATTTT. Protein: CASSTGRDNQPQHF.

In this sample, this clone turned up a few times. The CDR3 here is CASSVSGFGAFF. In DNA form, the CDR3 reads TGTGCCAGCAGTGTCTCGGGATTCGGGGCTTTCTTT. The chain has TRBV6-1 and TRBJ1-1; no clear D gene. The V gene lost 4 bases and the J gene lost 11 bases, with 14 bases spanning the gap. The germline V gene encodes CDR1 MNHNS and CDR2 SASEGT. The CDR3 runs 12 residues.

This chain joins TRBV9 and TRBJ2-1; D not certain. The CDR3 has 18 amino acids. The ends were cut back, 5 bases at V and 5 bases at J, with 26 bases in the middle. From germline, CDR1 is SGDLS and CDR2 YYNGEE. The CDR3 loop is CASSRSGSVVWADNEQFF. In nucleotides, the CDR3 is TGTGCCAGCAGTCGTAGTGGTAGTGTGGTATGGGCGGACAATGAGCAGTTCTTC.

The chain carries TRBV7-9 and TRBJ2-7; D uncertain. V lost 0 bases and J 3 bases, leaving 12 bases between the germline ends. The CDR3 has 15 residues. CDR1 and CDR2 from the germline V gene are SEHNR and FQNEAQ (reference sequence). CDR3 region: CASSLAQGSFYEQYF. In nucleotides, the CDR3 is TGTGCCAGCAGCTTAGCCCAAGGTAGCTTCTACGAGCAGTACTTC.

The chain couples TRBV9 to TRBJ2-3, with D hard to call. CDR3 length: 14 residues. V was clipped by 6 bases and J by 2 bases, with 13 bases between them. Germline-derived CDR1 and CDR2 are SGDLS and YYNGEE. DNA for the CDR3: TGTGCCAGCAACTTGGACCCCGCCACAGATACGCAGTATTTT. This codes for CASNLDPATDTQYF.

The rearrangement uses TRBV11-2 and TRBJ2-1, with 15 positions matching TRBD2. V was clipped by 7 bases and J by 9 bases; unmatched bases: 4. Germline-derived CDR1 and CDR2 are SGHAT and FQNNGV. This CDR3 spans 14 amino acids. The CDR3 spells CASTPGLAGGEQFF. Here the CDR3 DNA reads TGTGCCAGCACCCCGGGACTAGCGGGAGGTGAGCAGTTCTTC.

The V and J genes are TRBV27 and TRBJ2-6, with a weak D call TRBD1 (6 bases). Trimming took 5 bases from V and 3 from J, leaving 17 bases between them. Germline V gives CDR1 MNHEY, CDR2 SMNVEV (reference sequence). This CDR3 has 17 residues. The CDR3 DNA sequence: TGTGCCAGCAGTACCTTCGAACAGGGTGTTGGGGCCAACGTCCTGACTTTC. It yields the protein CASSTFEQGVGANVLTF.

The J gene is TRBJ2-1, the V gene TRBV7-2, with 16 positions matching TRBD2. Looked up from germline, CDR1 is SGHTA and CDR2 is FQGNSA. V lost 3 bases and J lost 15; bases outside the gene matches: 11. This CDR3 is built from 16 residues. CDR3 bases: TGTGCCAGCAGCTTGGGAGCGGGACTAGCGGGAGGGGGGTGGTTCTTC. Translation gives CASSLGAGLAGGGWFF.

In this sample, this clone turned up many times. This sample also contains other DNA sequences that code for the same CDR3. In DNA, the CDR3 is TGTGCCTGGAGTGCTCAGGGCTACGAGCAGTACTTC. Protein: CAWSAQGYEQYF. V gene TRBV30 combines with J gene TRBJ2-7; perhaps TRBD1 as D (5 bases). This CDR3 spans 12 amino acids. V dropped 1 base and J dropped 3 bases, with 7 bases sitting between them. Germline CDR1 GTSNPN, CDR2 SVGIG (reference sequence).

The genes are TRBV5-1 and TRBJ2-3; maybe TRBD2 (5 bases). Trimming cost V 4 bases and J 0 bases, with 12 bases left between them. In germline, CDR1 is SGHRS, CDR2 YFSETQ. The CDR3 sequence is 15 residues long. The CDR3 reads CASSEGPTSTDTQYF. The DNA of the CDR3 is TGCGCCAGCAGCGAGGGCCCGACTAGCACAGATACGCAGTATTTT. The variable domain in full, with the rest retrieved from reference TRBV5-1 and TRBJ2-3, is KAGVTQTPRYLIKTRGQQVTLSCSPISGHRSVSWYQQTPGQGLQFLFEYFSETQRNKGNFPGRFSGRQFSNSRSEMNVSTLELGDSALYLCASSEGPTSTDTQYFGPGTRLTVL.

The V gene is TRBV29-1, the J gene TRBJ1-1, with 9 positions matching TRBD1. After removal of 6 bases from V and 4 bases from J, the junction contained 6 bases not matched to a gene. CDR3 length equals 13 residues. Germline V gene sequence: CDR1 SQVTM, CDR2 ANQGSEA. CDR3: CSVWTGAGTEAFF. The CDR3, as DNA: TGCAGCGTATGGACAGGGGCTGGCACTGAAGCTTTCTTT.